This is a list of T cell receptor beta chains from one sample in a study of Ad26.COV2.S vaccination and SARS-CoV-2 variants. Generated by immunoSEQ multiplex PCR, the TCRdb table keeps only in-frame clones and is missing some. The data show 350,000 to 600,000 clones, about 89% seen once. The sequences come from peripheral blood, collected in a trial of Ad26.COV2.S vaccine versus placebo. These receptors originate from a person between 18 and 60 years old who received the Ad26.COV2.S COVID-19 vaccine or a placebo. Each CDR3 is given with its conserved first and last residue. A D gene is named only where the DNA matches it firmly. For some rows the clone size is stated as once, few or many, or as a class when expanded; others skip it.

V	size	D	J	CDR3	DNA
TRBV28	NA	NA	TRBJ1-4	CASGSGGAMFATNEKLFF	TGTGCCAGTGGCTCGGGGGGGGCTATGTTTGCAACTAATGAAAAACTGTTTTTT
TRBV4-2	once	TRBD1	TRBJ2-4	CASSQDLLGTGGTKNIQYF	TGTGCCAGCAGCCAAGACTTGTTGGGGACAGGGGGGACCAAAAACATTCAGTACTTC
TRBV28	NA	TRBD2	TRBJ2-1	CASLLAGGPLEQFF	TGTGCCAGCTTACTAGCGGGAGGTCCTCTTGAGCAGTTCTTC
TRBV28	NA	TRBD1	TRBJ1-6	CASSGPQQGPGTPLHF	TGTGCCAGCAGTGGGCCACAACAGGGGCCGGGAACACCCCTCCACTTT
TRBV19	NA	TRBD2	TRBJ2-1	CASRPGTSGAGEQFF	TGTGCCAGTAGGCCCGGGACTAGCGGGGCGGGGGAGCAGTTCTTC
TRBV9	NA	NA	TRBJ2-6	CASSVLDRAGANVLTF	TGTGCCAGCAGCGTATTAGATCGCGCTGGGGCCAACGTCCTGACTTTC
TRBV19	NA	NA	TRBJ1-1	CASSIVGGTNTEAFF	TGTGCCAGTAGTATAGTTGGGGGGACGAACACTGAAGCTTTCTTT
TRBV6-5	once	NA	TRBJ2-7	CASRLGRGTGEQYF	TGTGCCAGCAGGCTCGGCAGGGGTACGGGCGAGCAGTACTTC
TRBV5-1	NA	TRBD2	TRBJ2-5	CASSLGLASETQYF	TGCGCCAGCAGCTTGGGACTAGCGTCAGAGACCCAGTACTTC
TRBV6-5	NA	NA	TRBJ2-7	CASSYSSGDGYEQYF	TGTGCCAGCAGTTACTCGTCAGGGGACGGCTACGAGCAGTACTTC
TRBV18	NA	NA	TRBJ1-1	CASSLSFGENTEAFF	TGTGCCAGCTCCCTCTCATTCGGGGAGAACACTGAAGCTTTCTTT
TRBV6-6	NA	TRBD2	TRBJ2-1	CASSGRTSGSYNEQFF	TGTGCCAGCAGTGGCAGGACTAGCGGCTCCTACAATGAGCAGTTCTTC
TRBV24-1	NA	TRBD1	TRBJ2-1	CATSDPRQGKNEQFF	TGTGCCACCAGTGATCCCCGACAGGGAAAGAATGAGCAGTTCTTC
TRBV10-3	NA	NA	TRBJ1-1	CAISDSLNTEAFF	TGTGCCATCAGTGACTCCTTGAACACTGAAGCTTTCTTT
TRBV4-1	NA	NA	TRBJ1-4	CASSQEPGASNEKLFF	TGCGCCAGCAGCCAAGAGCCCGGGGCCTCTAATGAAAAACTGTTTTTT
TRBV6-1	NA	NA	TRBJ2-2	CASSATPGEFVTGELFF	TGTGCCAGCAGTGCGACTCCCGGGGAATTCGTCACCGGGGAGCTGTTTTTT
TRBV6-6	NA	NA	TRBJ2-5	CASSYSNPPYTETQYF	TGTGCCAGCAGTTACTCGAACCCCCCGTACACTGAGACCCAGTACTTC
TRBV9	NA	NA	TRBJ1-1	CASSVLGGNTEAFF	TGTGCCAGCAGCGTTTTAGGGGGGAACACTGAAGCTTTCTTT
TRBV7-8	NA	NA	TRBJ1-2	CASSLGISGGTRYGYTF	TGTGCCAGCAGCTTAGGCATTTCGGGGGGGACCCGCTATGGCTACACCTTC
TRBV3-1/TRBV3-2	NA	NA	TRBJ2-7	CASSHLGPYEQYF	TGTGCCAGCAGTCACCTAGGACCCTACGAGCAGTACTTC
TRBV4-3	NA	NA	TRBJ2-2	CASSTLKNGELFF	TGCGCCAGCAGCACGCTCAAGAACGGGGAGCTGTTTTTT
TRBV3-1/TRBV3-2	NA	TRBD1	TRBJ2-7	CASSQEKGRDRAYEQYF	TGTGCCAGCAGCCAAGAAAAAGGCCGTGACAGGGCCTACGAGCAGTACTTC
TRBV7-9	few	NA	TRBJ2-5	CASSLGGMGETQYF	TGTGCCAGCAGCTTGGGTGGTATGGGAGAGACCCAGTACTTC
TRBV28	NA	NA	TRBJ1-2	CASSFQPGGGGYTF	TGTGCCAGCAGTTTTCAGCCGGGGGGTGGTGGCTACACCTTC
TRBV1	NA	NA	TRBJ2-1	CTSGSGGATYNEQFF	TGCACCAGCGGGTCGGGGGGGGCTACCTACAATGAGCAGTTCTTC
TRBV5-1	NA	TRBD1	TRBJ1-2	CASRDRDIGGYTF	TGCGCCAGCAGGGACAGGGACATTGGTGGCTACACCTTC
TRBV4-1	NA	NA	TRBJ1-5	CASSLVGSNQPQHF	TGCGCCAGCAGCCTGGTGGGTAGCAATCAGCCCCAGCATTTT
TRBV28	NA	NA	TRBJ2-7	CASSFDRISYEQYF	TGTGCCAGCAGTTTTGACAGGATCTCCTACGAGCAGTACTTC
TRBV28	NA	NA	TRBJ1-2	CASTGGYNYGYTF	TGTGCCAGCACGGGGGGCTATAACTATGGCTACACCTTC
TRBV5-1	NA	NA	TRBJ2-5	CASSSSQTGQTFRQETQYF	TGCGCCAGCAGTAGCTCACAAACGGGACAAACGTTCCGCCAAGAGACCCAGTACTTC
TRBV30	NA	TRBD1	TRBJ2-7	CAWSVGQGYEQYF	TGTGCCTGGAGTGTAGGACAGGGCTACGAGCAGTACTTC
TRBV15	NA	TRBD1	TRBJ1-1	CATSRGRQGMNTEAFF	TGTGCCACCAGCAGAGGAAGACAGGGAATGAACACTGAAGCTTTCTTT
TRBV12-3/TRBV12-4	NA	TRBD1	TRBJ2-7	CASTSDRIYEQYF	TGTGCCAGCACCTCGGACAGGATCTACGAGCAGTACTTC
TRBV19	NA	TRBD1	TRBJ1-1	CASSIGQGRTEAFF	TGTGCCAGTAGTATCGGACAGGGGAGGACTGAAGCTTTCTTT
TRBV6-2/TRBV6-3	NA	TRBD1	TRBJ1-2	CASSPLRTGALYGYTF	TGTGCCAGCAGCCCTCTCCGGACAGGTGCCCTCTATGGCTACACCTTC
TRBV7-2	NA	NA	TRBJ2-7	CASSLDWGLYEQYF	TGTGCCAGCAGCTTAGATTGGGGACTCTACGAGCAGTACTTC
TRBV5-1	NA	TRBD1	TRBJ2-7	CASSLVAWTGVGYEQYF	TGCGCCAGCAGCTTGGTGGCTTGGACAGGGGTTGGGTACGAGCAGTACTTC
TRBV7-9	NA	NA	TRBJ2-2	CGSSPATGELFF	TGTGGTTCGTCCCCCGCCACCGGGGAGCTGTTTTTT
TRBV3-1/TRBV3-2	NA	NA	TRBJ1-1	CASSQGTDEAFF	TGTGCCAGCAGCCAAGGGACAGATGAAGCTTTCTTT
TRBV3-1/TRBV3-2	NA	NA	TRBJ1-4	CASSQDTERFEKLFF	TGTGCCAGCAGCCAAGATACAGAGAGATTCGAAAAACTGTTTTTT
TRBV10-2	NA	NA	TRBJ2-6	CASIHTEGAGANVLTF	TGCGCCAGCATACACACCGAAGGTGCTGGGGCCAACGTCCTGACTTTC
TRBV3-1/TRBV3-2	NA	TRBD2	TRBJ2-1	CASSQRTSGRRSYNEQFF	TGTGCCAGCAGCCAACGGACTAGCGGGAGAAGATCTTACAATGAGCAGTTCTTC